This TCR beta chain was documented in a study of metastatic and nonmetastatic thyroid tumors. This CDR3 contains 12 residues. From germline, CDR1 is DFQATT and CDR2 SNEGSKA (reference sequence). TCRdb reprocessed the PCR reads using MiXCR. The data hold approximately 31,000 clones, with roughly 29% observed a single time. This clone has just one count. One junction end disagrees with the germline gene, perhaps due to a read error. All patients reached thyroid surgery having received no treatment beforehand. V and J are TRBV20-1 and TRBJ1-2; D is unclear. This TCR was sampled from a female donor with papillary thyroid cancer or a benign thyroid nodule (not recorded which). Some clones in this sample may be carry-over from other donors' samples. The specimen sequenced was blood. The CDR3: CGARDVSLGYTF. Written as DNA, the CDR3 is TGCGGTGCTAGAGATGTCTCACTTGGCTACACCTTC.